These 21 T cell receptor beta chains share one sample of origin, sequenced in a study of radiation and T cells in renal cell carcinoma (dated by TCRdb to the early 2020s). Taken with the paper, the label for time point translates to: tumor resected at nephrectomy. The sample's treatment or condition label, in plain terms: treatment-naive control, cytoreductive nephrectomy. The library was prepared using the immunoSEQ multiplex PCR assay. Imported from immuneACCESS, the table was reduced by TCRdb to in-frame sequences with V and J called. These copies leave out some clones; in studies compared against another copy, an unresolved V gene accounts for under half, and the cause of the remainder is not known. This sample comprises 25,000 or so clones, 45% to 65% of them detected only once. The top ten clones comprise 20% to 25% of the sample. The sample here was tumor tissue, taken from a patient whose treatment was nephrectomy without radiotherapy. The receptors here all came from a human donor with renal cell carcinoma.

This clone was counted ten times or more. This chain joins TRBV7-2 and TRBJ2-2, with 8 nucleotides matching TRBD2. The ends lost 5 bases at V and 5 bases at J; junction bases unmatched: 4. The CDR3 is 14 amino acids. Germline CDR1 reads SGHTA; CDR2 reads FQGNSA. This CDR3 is CASSPTSVTGELFF. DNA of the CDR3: TGTGCCAGCAGCCCGACTAGCGTTACCGGGGAGCTGTTTTTT.

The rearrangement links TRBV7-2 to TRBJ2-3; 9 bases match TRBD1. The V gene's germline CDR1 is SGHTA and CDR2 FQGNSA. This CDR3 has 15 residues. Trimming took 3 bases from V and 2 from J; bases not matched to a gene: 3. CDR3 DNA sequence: TGTGCCAGCAGCTTGTGGGACAGGGCCACAGATACGCAGTATTTT. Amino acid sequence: CASSLWDRATDTQYF.

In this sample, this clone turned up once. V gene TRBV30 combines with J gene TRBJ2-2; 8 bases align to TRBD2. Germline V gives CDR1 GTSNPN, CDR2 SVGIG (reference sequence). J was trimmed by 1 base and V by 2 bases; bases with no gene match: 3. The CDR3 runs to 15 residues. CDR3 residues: CAWSSGGLNTGELFF. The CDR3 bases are TGTGCCTGGAGTAGCGGGGGCCTGAACACCGGGGAGCTGTTTTTT.

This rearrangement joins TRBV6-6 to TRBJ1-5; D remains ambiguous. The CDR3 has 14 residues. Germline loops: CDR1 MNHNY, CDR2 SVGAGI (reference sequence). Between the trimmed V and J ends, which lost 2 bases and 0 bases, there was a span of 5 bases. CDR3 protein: CASSYSGSNQPQHF. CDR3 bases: TGTGCCAGCAGTTACAGTGGTAGCAATCAGCCCCAGCATTTT.

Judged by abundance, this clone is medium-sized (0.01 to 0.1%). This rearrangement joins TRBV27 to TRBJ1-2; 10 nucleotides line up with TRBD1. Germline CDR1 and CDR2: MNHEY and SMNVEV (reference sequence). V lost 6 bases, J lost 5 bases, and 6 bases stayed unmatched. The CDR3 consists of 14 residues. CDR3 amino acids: CASSYRTGGYGYTF. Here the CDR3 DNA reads TGTGCCAGCAGCTATCGGACAGGGGGATATGGCTACACCTTC.

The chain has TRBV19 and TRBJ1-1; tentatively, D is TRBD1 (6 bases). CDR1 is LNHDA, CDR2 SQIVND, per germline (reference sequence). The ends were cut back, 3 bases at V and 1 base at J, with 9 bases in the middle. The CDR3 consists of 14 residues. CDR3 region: CASSILTGNTEAFF. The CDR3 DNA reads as TGTGCCAGTAGTATTCTGACAGGGAACACTGAAGCTTTCTTT. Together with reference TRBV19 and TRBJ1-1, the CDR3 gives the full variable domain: DGGITQSPKYLFRKEGQNVTLSCEQNLNHDAMYWYRQDPGQGLRLIYYSQIVNDFQKGDIAEGYSVSREKKESFPLTVTSAQKNPTAFYLCASSILTGNTEAFFGQGTRLTVV.

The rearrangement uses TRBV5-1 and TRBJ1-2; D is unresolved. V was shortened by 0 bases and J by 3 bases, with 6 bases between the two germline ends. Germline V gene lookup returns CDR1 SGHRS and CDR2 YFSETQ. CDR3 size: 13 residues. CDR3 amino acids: CASSLEADYGYTF. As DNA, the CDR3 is TGCGCCAGCAGCTTGGAGGCTGACTATGGCTACACCTTC.

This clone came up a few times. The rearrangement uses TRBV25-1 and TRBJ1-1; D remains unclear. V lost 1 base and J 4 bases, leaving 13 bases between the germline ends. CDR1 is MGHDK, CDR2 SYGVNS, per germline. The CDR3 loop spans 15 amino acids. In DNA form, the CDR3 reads TGTGCCAGCAGTGAATTTAACGGCAGACTCACTGAAGCTTTCTTT. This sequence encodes CASSEFNGRLTEAFF.

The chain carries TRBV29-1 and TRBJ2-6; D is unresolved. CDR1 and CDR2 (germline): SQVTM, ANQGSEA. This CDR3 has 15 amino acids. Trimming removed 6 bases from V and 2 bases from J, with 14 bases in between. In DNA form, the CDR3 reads TGCAGCGTAACCGTGACGGGTACTGGGGCCAACGTCCTGACTTTC. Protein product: CSVTVTGTGANVLTF.

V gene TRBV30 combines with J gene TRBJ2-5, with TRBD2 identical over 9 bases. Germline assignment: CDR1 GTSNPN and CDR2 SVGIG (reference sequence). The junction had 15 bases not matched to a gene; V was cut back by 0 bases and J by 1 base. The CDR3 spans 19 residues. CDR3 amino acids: CAWSVTLNGGRGGQETQYF. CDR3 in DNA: TGTGCCTGGAGTGTAACTCTCAACGGAGGGCGGGGGGGCCAAGAGACCCAGTACTTC.

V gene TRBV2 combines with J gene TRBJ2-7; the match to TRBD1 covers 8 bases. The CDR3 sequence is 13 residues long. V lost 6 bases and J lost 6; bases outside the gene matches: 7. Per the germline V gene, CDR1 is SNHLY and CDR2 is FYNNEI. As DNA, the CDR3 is TGTGCCAGCAGAATCGACAGGGGTCTCGAGCAGTACTTC. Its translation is CASRIDRGLEQYF.

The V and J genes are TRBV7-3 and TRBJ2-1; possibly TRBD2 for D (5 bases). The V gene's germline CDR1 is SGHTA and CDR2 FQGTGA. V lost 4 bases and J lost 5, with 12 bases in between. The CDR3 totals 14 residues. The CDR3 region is CASSSSDYHNEQFF. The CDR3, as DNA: TGTGCCAGCAGCTCCTCAGACTACCACAATGAGCAGTTCTTC.

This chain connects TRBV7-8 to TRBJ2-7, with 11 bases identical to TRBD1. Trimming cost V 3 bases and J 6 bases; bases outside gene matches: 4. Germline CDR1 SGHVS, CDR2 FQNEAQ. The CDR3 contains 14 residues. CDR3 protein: CASSLQDRGREQYF. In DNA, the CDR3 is TGTGCCAGCAGCTTGCAGGACAGGGGGCGCGAGCAGTACTTC.

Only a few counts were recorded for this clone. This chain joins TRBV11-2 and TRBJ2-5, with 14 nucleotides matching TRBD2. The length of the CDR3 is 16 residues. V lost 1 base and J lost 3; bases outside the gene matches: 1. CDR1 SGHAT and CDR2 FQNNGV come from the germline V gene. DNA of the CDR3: TGTGCCAGCAGCTTAGCGGGACTAGCGGGGGAAGAGACCCAGTACTTC. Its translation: CASSLAGLAGEETQYF.

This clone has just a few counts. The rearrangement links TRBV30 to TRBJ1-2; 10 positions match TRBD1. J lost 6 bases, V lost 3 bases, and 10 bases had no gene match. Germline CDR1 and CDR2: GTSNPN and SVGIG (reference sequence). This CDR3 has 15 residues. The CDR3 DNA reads TGTGCCTGGAGCGTTACCGGGACAGGGGTAGATGGCTACACCTTC. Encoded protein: CAWSVTGTGVDGYTF.

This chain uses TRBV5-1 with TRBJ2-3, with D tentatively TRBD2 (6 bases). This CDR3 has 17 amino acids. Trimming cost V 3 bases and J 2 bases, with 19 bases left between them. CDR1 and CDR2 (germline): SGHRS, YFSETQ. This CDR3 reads CASSSGEWGRDTDTQYF. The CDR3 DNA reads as TGCGCCAGCAGCTCGGGAGAGTGGGGGAGAGACACAGATACGCAGTATTTT.

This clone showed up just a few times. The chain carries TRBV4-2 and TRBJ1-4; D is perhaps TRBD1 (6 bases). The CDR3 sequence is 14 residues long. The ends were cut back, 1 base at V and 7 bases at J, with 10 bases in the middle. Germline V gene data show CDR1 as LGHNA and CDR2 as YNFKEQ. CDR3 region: CASSQGGQGEKLFF. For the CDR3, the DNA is TGTGCCAGCAGCCAAGGGGGACAAGGTGAAAAACTGTTTTTT.

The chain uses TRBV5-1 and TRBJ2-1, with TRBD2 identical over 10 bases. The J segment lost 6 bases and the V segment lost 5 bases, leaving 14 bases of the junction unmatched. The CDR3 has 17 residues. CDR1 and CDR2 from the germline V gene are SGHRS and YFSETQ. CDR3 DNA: TGCGCCAGCAGGGTCCGTAGCGGGGGGACAAGGGTCAATGAGCAGTTCTTC. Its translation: CASRVRSGGTRVNEQFF.

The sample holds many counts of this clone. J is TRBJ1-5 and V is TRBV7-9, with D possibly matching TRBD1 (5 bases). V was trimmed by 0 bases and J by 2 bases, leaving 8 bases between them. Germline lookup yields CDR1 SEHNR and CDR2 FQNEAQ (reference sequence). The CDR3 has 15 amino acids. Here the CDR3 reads CASSLAGGGNQPQHF. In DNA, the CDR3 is TGTGCCAGCAGCTTAGCGGGGGGGGGCAATCAGCCCCAGCATTTT.

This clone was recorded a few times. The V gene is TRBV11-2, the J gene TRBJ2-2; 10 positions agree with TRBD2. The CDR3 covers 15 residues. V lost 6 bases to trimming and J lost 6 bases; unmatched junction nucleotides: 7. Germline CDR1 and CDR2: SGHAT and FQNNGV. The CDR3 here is CASRVAGGNSGELFF. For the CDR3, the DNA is TGTGCCAGCAGGGTAGCGGGGGGAAATTCCGGGGAGCTGTTTTTT.

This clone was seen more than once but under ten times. The CDR3 coding sequence is TGTGCCAGCAGCTTCGGAACGAACACCGGGGAGCTGTTTTTT. It is translated as CASSFGTNTGELFF. The chain combines TRBV11-2 with TRBJ2-2; D call uncertain. This CDR3 region has 14 residues. V lost 3 bases and J lost 0, with 5 bases in between. Germline assignment: CDR1 SGHAT and CDR2 FQNNGV.